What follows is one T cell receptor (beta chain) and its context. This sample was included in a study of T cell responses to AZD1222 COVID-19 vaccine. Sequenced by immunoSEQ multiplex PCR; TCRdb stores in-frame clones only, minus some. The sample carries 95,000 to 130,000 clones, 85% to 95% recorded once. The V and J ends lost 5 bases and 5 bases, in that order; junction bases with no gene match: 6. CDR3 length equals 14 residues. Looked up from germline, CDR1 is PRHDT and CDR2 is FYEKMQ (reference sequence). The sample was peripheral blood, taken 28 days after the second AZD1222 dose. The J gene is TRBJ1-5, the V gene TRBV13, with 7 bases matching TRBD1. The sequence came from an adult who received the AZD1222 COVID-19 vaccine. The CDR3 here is CASSVGQRHQPQHF. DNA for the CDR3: TGTGCCAGCAGCGTGGGACAGAGACATCAGCCCCAGCATTTT.